This record covers a single T cell receptor beta chain. Its antigen is currently unknown. Assay used: immunoSEQ multiplex PCR; TCRdb lists only in-frame clones, some missing. Of about 2 million clones in the sample, around 96% were seen once. The CDR3 consists of 15 residues. Germline CDR1 is SGHTA and CDR2 is FQGNSA. V lost 4 bases, J lost 8 bases, and 8 bases stayed unmatched. This sample is part of a study of shared clonotypes between healthy human individuals. Looking at the study overall: Used for every donor were three CD4 naive, three CD4 memory, two CD8 naive and one CD8 memory plate. Study conclusions and caveats: Represented diversity (both genetic and exposure-history) was limited by the small number of donors.

The naive CD8 population came from CD45RO-negative cells selected for CCR7, without terminally differentiated effector memory CD45RA+ cells. Sequencing was carried out using naive CD8+ T cells sorted from blood. This clonotype was obtained from a man aged 18 to 30 in good health. The chain joins TRBV7-2 to TRBJ2-1, with TRBD2 matching 10 bases. The CDR3 reads CASSWSGGAFDEQFF. CDR3 bases: TGTGCCAGCAGCTGGAGCGGGGGGGCTTTCGATGAGCAGTTCTTC.